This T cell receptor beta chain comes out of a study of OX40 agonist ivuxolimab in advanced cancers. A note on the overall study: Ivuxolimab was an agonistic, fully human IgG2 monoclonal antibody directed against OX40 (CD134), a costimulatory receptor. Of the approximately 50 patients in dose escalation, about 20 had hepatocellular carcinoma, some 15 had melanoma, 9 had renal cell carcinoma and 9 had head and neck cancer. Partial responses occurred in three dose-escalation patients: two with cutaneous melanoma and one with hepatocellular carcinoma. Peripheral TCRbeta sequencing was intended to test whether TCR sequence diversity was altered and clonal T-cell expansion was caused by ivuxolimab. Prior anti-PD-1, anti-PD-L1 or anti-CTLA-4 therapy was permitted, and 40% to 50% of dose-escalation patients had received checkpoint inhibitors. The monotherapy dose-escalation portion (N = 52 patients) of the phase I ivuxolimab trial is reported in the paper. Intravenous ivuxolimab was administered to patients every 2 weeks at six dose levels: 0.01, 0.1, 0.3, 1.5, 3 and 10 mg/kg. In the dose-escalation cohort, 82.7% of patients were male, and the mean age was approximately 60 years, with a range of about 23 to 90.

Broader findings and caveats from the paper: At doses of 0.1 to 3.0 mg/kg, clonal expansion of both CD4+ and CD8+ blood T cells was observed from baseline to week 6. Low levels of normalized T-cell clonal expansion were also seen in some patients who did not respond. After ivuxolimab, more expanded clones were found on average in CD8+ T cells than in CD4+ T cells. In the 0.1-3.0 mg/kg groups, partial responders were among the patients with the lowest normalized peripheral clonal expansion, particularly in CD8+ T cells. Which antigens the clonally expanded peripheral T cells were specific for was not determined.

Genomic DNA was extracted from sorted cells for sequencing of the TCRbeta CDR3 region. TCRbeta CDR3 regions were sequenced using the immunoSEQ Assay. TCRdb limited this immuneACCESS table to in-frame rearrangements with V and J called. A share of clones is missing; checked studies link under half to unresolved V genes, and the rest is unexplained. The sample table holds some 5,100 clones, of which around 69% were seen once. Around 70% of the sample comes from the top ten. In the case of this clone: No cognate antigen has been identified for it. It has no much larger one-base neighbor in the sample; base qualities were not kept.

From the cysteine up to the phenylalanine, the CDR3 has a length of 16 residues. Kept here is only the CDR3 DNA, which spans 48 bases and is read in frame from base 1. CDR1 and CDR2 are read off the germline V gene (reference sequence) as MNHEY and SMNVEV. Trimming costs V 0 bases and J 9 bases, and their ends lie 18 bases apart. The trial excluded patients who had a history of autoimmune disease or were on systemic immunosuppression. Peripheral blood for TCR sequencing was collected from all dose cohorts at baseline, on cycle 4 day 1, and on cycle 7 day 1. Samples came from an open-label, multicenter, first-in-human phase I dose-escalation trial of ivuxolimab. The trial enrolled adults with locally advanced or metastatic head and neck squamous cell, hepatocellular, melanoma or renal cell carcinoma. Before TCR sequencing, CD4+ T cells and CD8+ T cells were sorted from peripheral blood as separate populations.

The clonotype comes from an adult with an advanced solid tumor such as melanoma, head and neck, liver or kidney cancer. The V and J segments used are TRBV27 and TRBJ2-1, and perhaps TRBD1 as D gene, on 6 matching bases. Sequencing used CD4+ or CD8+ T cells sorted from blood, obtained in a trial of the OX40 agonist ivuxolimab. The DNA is TGTGCCAGCAGTTTATCGTTGGGGGCTGCTTCTATTGAGCAGTTCTTC. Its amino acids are CASSLSLGAASIEQFF.